This TCR beta chain was found in a study of blood T cell repertoires in COVID-19 (dated by TCRdb to 2020 to 2021). Background on the whole study: The collaborator samples originated in the United States, Italy and Spain and spanned the acute and convalescent phases of COVID-19. A freely available public database, intended as a resource for researchers studying the immune response to SARS-CoV-2, is where the repertoires were released. The material from the prospective study consisted of cDNA or gDNA derived from T cells, B-cell-depleted T cells, or PBMCs. Where available, HLA class I and class II types were taken from metadata supplied by the sample provider and were not determined by assay-based typing. A de-identified subject ID, COVID-19 status, age in years and sex were almost always included in the sample metadata. The samples were drawn from two sources: the first 160 participants of the ongoing ImmuneRACE study, and 1,200 or so subjects contributed by 6 global collaborators. The dataset comprised deeply sampled blood TCRbeta repertoires from subjects exposed to, actively infected with, or recovered from COVID-19.

Overall study outcomes, separate from this receptor: The quantity of clinical and demographic metadata differed by source and by participant and was supplied without curation.

From the cysteine through the phenylalanine, the CDR3 covers 14 amino acids. The kept DNA is CDR3 alone, 42 bases in frame from the first base. The immunoSEQ Assay, a bias-controlled multiplex PCR, was used to amplify TCRbeta CDR3 regions from genomic DNA. Turning to the authors' computational methods: Nucleated cell counts per sample were estimated from amplification of reference gene primers within the assay. To quantify the absolute abundance of each unique TCRbeta CDR3 rearrangement, sequence reads were collapsed and filtered. Productive Simpson clonality was computed per sample as the square root of Simpson's diversity index over productive rearrangements. Imported from immuneACCESS, the table was reduced by TCRdb to in-frame sequences with V and J called. These copies leave out some clones; in studies compared against another copy, an unresolved V gene accounts for under half, and the cause of the remainder is not known. V and J calls and clone size are those listed in that table; D and trimming were worked out from the DNA. This sample holds approximately 350,000 clones; roughly 86% were observed only once. Roughly 6.6% of the sample lies in the top ten.

Of note for this clone: The clone's antigen remains unknown. The sample holds no much larger clone one base away, and base qualities are not on file.

At one collaborating source in Seattle, patients were enrolled during active infection and were followed longitudinally through the course of disease. The collaborating institutions used their own protocols to collect whole blood in K2EDTA tubes. Collaborator samples were shipped for TCRbeta analysis as frozen whole blood, isolated PBMCs, or DNA extracted from either sample type. The chain uses TRBV21-1 and TRBJ1-2. TRBV21-1 constitutes a pseudogene. The material sequenced was peripheral blood. The sequence was obtained from a woman between 65 and 79 years old with COVID-19, enrolled during active disease. CDR3 reads: CASSATLIFYGYTF. DNA sequence: TGTGCCAGCAGCGCCACGCTAATATTCTATGGCTACACCTTC.